The 27 T cell receptor beta chains given below trace back to one sample, sequenced in a study of blood T cell repertoires in COVID-19. The data were produced by immunoSEQ multiplex PCR, yet TCRdb's version contains in-frame clones alone and is incomplete. The sample includes about 150,000 clones, approximately 86% of them seen just once. The sample was peripheral blood. Receptors originate from a woman between 65 and 79 years old with acute or convalescent COVID-19.

J is TRBJ1-2 and V is TRBV4-3; 7 bases are shared with TRBD1. Trimming at V came to 0 bases and at J to 4 bases, leaving 5 bases not matched to a gene. This CDR3 comprises 15 residues. The germline CDR1 and CDR2 sequences are LGHNA and YSLEER. The CDR3 sequence is CASSQEGGFLYGYTF. The CDR3 DNA is TGCGCCAGCAGCCAAGAAGGGGGCTTTCTCTATGGCTACACCTTC.

This clone has a single count. The chain has TRBV28 and TRBJ1-2; D unresolved. Germline assignment: CDR1 MDHEN and CDR2 SYDVKM. V was cut by 4 bases and J by 3 bases, with 6 bases left in between. CDR3 length: 12 amino acids. The CDR3 protein is CASSSLYYGYTF. The CDR3 region has the DNA TGTGCCAGCAGTTCACTCTACTATGGCTACACCTTC.

The chain has TRBV24-1 and TRBJ1-5, with D maybe TRBD1 (6 bases). This CDR3 has 14 amino acids. Deletions cut 4 bases from V and 7 bases from J, with 13 bases between. Looked up from germline, CDR1 is KGHDR and CDR2 is SFDVKD. The CDR3, as DNA: TGTGCCACCAGTGAGTCAGGGGCTCGACAGCCCCAGCATTTT. Its protein product is CATSESGARQPQHF.

The gene calls are TRBV27 and TRBJ1-2; 11 nucleotides line up with TRBD1. The CDR3 contains 14 residues. Germline CDR1 and CDR2: MNHEY and SMNVEV (reference sequence). V was pared by 6 bases and J by 8 bases, with 8 bases of the junction left unmatched. The chain's CDR3 is CASRGTGGFLGYTF. CDR3 DNA: TGTGCCAGCAGGGGGACAGGGGGTTTTCTCGGCTACACCTTC.

V is TRBV10-3 and J is TRBJ1-1, with unresolved D. CDR3 size: 13 residues. V lost 4 bases to trimming and J lost 2 bases, with 8 bases between them. The germline V gene has CDR1 ENHRY and CDR2 SYGVKD. The CDR3 region has the DNA TGTGCCATCAGTGTATCAGGAAACACTGAAGCTTTCTTT. Residues: CAISVSGNTEAFF.

The rearrangement joins TRBV3-1 (or the pseudogene TRBV3-2) to TRBJ2-3, with D possibly TRBD2 on 6 matching bases. The V gene lost 8 bases and the J gene lost 2 bases, with 17 bases spanning the gap. There are 15 residues in the CDR3. CDR1 is LGHDT, CDR2 YNNKEL, per germline (reference sequence). CDR3 sequence reads: CASRSRGSPTDTQYF. The DNA of the CDR3 is TGTGCCAGCCGCTCGCGGGGATCACCCACAGATACGCAGTATTTT.

V usage is TRBV4-3 and J usage is TRBJ2-1, with 8 bases aligning to TRBD1. This CDR3 has 16 amino acids. V dropped 1 base and J dropped 3; count of bases not matched to a gene: 5. Germline assignment: CDR1 LGHNA and CDR2 YSLEER. This CDR3 reads CASSQGRGQVYNEQFF. The CDR3 nucleotides are TGCGCCAGCAGCCAAGGTAGGGGACAGGTCTACAATGAGCAGTTCTTC.

The J gene is TRBJ1-1, the V gene TRBV6-5, with 7 bases matching TRBD1. The CDR3 length is 13 residues. The ends lost 9 bases at V and 1 base at J; junction bases unmatched: 5. The germline V gene has CDR1 MNHEY and CDR2 SVGAGI. The DNA for the CDR3 is TGTGCCAGTGACAGGGCTACGAACACTGAAGCTTTCTTT. Protein sequence: CASDRATNTEAFF.

The rearrangement joins TRBV5-6 to TRBJ2-5, with 7 bases lining up with TRBD1. CDR3 length: 14 amino acids. The ends lost 3 bases at V and 2 bases at J; junction bases unmatched: 4. Germline V CDR1 and CDR2: SGHDT, YYEEEE. The CDR3 is CASSWGTVQETQYF. For the CDR3, the DNA is TGTGCCAGCAGCTGGGGGACAGTTCAAGAGACCCAGTACTTC. The full variable domain, with the rest looked up from reference TRBV5-6 and TRBJ2-5, is DAGVTQSPTHLIKTRGQQVTLRCSPKSGHDTVSWYQQALGQGPQFIFQYYEEEERQRGNFPDRFSGHQFPNYSSELNVNALLLGDSALYLCASSWGTVQETQYFGPGTRLLVL.

This clone is a singleton in its sample. This rearrangement joins TRBV5-1 to TRBJ1-1; a possible D gene is TRBD1 (6 bases). Trimming removed 3 bases from V and 0 bases from J, with 9 bases in between. Germline V gene data show CDR1 as SGHRS and CDR2 as YFSETQ. There are 14 residues in the CDR3. CDR3 nucleotides: TGCGCCAGCAGCTGGGGGACACTGAACACTGAAGCTTTCTTT. It codes for CASSWGTLNTEAFF. Based on the CDR3 plus reference TRBV5-1 and TRBJ1-1, the full variable domain is KAGVTQTPRYLIKTRGQQVTLSCSPISGHRSVSWYQQTPGQGLQFLFEYFSETQRNKGNFPGRFSGRQFSNSRSEMNVSTLELGDSALYLCASSWGTLNTEAFFGQGTRLTVV.

The chain joins TRBV6-5 to TRBJ1-3, with 7 bases aligning to TRBD1. Germline V gene sequence: CDR1 MNHEY, CDR2 SVGAGI. The J segment lost 4 bases and the V segment lost 3 bases, leaving 6 bases of the junction unmatched. This CDR3 contains 15 residues. In nucleotides, the CDR3 is TGTGCCAGCAGTTATTCCCGGGACAGCGGAAACACCATATATTTT. This codes for CASSYSRDSGNTIYF.

The chain has TRBV13 and TRBJ1-1, with TRBD1 matching over 11 bases. V lost 5 bases and J lost 3; bases outside the gene matches: 5. Looked up from germline, CDR1 is PRHDT and CDR2 is FYEKMQ (reference sequence). The CDR3 loop spans 15 amino acids. DNA for the CDR3: TGTGCCAGCAGCCCTCGGGACAGGGGGGACACTGAAGCTTTCTTT. As protein: CASSPRDRGDTEAFF.

J is TRBJ2-1 and V is TRBV27, with 8 bases aligning to TRBD1. The CDR3 covers 15 residues. The J segment lost 4 bases and the V segment lost 5 bases, leaving 7 bases of the junction unmatched. Per germline, CDR1 MNHEY and CDR2 SMNVEV (reference sequence). CDR3 loop: CASSPGTGLYNEQFF. CDR3 sequence (DNA): TGTGCCAGCAGTCCCGGGACAGGACTTTACAATGAGCAGTTCTTC.

This chain joins TRBV6-5 and TRBJ2-5; weak D call: TRBD1 (6 bases). This CDR3 is built from 14 residues. V shed 2 bases and J shed 1 base, with 8 bases lying between them. Germline CDR1 MNHEY, CDR2 SVGAGI. CDR3 sequence: CASSYRDTQETQYF. In DNA form, the CDR3 reads TGTGCCAGCAGTTACCGGGACACCCAAGAGACCCAGTACTTC.

The J gene is TRBJ1-1, the V gene TRBV6-4; D may be TRBD1 (5 bases). V lost 6 bases to trimming and J lost 4 bases, with 15 bases between them. This CDR3 contains 14 residues. Germline CDR1 reads MRHNA; CDR2 reads SNTAGT. CDR3 sequence (DNA): TGTGCCAGCAGCGTAGGGGTGCGGGGCACTGAAGCTTTCTTT. As protein: CASSVGVRGTEAFF.

The chain links TRBV28 to TRBJ1-1, with D perhaps TRBD1 (6 bases). The CDR3 has 15 amino acids. Germline CDR1 MDHEN, CDR2 SYDVKM. V was trimmed by 10 bases and J by 0 bases, leaving 18 bases between them. In DNA form, the CDR3 reads TGTGCCACAAATGACCCCCAGGGGTTGAACACTGAAGCTTTCTTT. Protein product: CATNDPQGLNTEAFF.

This chain uses TRBV30 with TRBJ2-3; TRBD1 matches at 7 bases. CDR3 length: 14 amino acids. Germline V gene data show CDR1 as GTSNPN and CDR2 as SVGIG (reference sequence). J lost 2 bases, V lost 3 bases, and 5 bases had no gene match. As DNA, the CDR3 is TGTGCCTGGAGCCCGGGACAGAACACAGATACGCAGTATTTT. This sequence encodes CAWSPGQNTDTQYF.

The chain carries TRBV19 and TRBJ1-4, with D unclear. The CDR3 loop spans 15 amino acids. Trimming removed 4 bases from V and 5 bases from J, with 14 bases in between. CDR1 and CDR2 (germline): LNHDA, SQIVND (reference sequence). In nucleotides, the CDR3 is TGTGCCAGTAGTACAATCCGGGGAATCAATGAAAAACTGTTTTTT. It is translated as CASSTIRGINEKLFF. Complete variable domain (other parts from reference TRBV19 and TRBJ1-4): DGGITQSPKYLFRKEGQNVTLSCEQNLNHDAMYWYRQDPGQGLRLIYYSQIVNDFQKGDIAEGYSVSREKKESFPLTVTSAQKNPTAFYLCASSTIRGINEKLFFGSGTQLSVL.

In this sample, this clone turned up once. J is TRBJ1-2 and V is TRBV6-2 or TRBV6-3; D is unresolved. With 2 bases removed from V and 6 bases from J, the gap between germline ends came to 22 bases. The CDR3 totals 17 residues. CDR1 and CDR2 (germline): MNHEY, SVGEGT. The CDR3 DNA is TGTGCCAGCAGTTACCCTAAGTGGAGGTCGTTGGTCGATGGCTACACCTTC. Translation: CASSYPKWRSLVDGYTF.

This chain's CDR3 is CASGPDRGRGINEQFF. DNA of the CDR3: TGTGCCAGTGGCCCAGACAGGGGGCGCGGAATCAATGAGCAGTTCTTC. The V and J genes are TRBV19 and TRBJ2-1; 10 bases align to TRBD1. The CDR3 is 16 residues long. V gave up 8 bases and J gave up 6 bases; unmatched junction bases: 13. Germline V gives CDR1 LNHDA, CDR2 SQIVND (reference sequence). The full variable domain, with the rest looked up from reference TRBV19 and TRBJ2-1, is DGGITQSPKYLFRKEGQNVTLSCEQNLNHDAMYWYRQDPGQGLRLIYYSQIVNDFQKGDIAEGYSVSREKKESFPLTVTSAQKNPTAFYLCASGPDRGRGINEQFFGPGTRLTVL.

The rearrangement joins TRBV6-2 or TRBV6-3 to TRBJ1-2; no reliable D call. Germline V CDR1 and CDR2: MNHEY, SVGEGT. Trimming stripped 5 bases from V and 4 bases from J, with 8 bases between. The CDR3 sequence is 12 residues long. The CDR3 region is CASSPEAYGYTF. DNA of the CDR3: TGTGCCAGCAGTCCCGAGGCCTATGGCTACACCTTC.

This clone was picked up one time. The chain employs TRBV4-2 and TRBJ2-5, with D possibly being TRBD2 (6 bases). Trimming took off 1 base at V and 5 bases at J, with 14 bases between the two ends. The CDR3 totals 15 residues. Germline V lookup: CDR1 LGHNA, CDR2 YNFKEQ. The CDR3 is CASSQVNGAGETQYF. CDR3 sequence (DNA): TGTGCCAGCAGCCAAGTTAACGGGGCGGGGGAGACCCAGTACTTC.

J is TRBJ1-4 and V is TRBV4-1; TRBD1 might be the D (5 bases). From germline, CDR1 is MGHRA and CDR2 YSYEKL. This CDR3 has 15 amino acids. The ends were cut back, 2 bases at V and 9 bases at J, with 16 bases in the middle. This CDR3 reads CASSQLSGVEKKLFF. The CDR3 coding sequence is TGCGCCAGCAGCCAACTTTCGGGGGTTGAAAAAAAACTGTTTTTT.

About this clone: The junction shows a germline mismatch at one end, possibly a read error. The CDR3 DNA follows: TGTGCCAGCGGCTTCCAGCGCACCGGGGAGCTGTTTTTT. Translating it yields CASGFQRTGELFF. This chain uses TRBV7-3 with TRBJ2-2; D not certain. The germline CDR1 and CDR2 sequences are SGHTA and FQGTGA. The CDR3 has 13 amino acids.

The rearrangement links TRBV7-2 to TRBJ1-2; D is uncertain. The length of the CDR3 is 16 residues. Trimming pared 0 bases from V and 1 base from J, leaving 12 bases between. CDR1 is SGHTA and CDR2 is FQGNSA in the germline V gene. The CDR3 spells CASSLAHRGNNYGYTF. The CDR3 nucleotides are TGTGCCAGCAGCTTAGCTCATCGGGGTAATAACTATGGCTACACCTTC.

V is TRBV19 and J is TRBJ1-2; D remains unclear. V dropped 5 bases and J dropped 4 bases, with 8 bases sitting between them. CDR3 length equals 12 residues. The germline V gene has CDR1 LNHDA and CDR2 SQIVND (reference sequence). CDR3 sequence: CASSYGSYGYTF. In DNA, the CDR3 is TGTGCCAGTAGTTATGGCAGCTATGGCTACACCTTC.

The chain employs TRBV19 and TRBJ1-1; 8 bases are a match to TRBD1. V was clipped by 9 bases and J by 4 bases; unmatched bases: 25. The CDR3 loop spans 19 amino acids. From germline, CDR1 is LNHDA and CDR2 SQIVND (reference sequence). DNA of the CDR3: TGTGCCAGCACTAGAGGCCCCCGAGGACAGGGCGGGGACGGCACTGAAGCTTTCTTT. It yields the protein CASTRGPRGQGGDGTEAFF.